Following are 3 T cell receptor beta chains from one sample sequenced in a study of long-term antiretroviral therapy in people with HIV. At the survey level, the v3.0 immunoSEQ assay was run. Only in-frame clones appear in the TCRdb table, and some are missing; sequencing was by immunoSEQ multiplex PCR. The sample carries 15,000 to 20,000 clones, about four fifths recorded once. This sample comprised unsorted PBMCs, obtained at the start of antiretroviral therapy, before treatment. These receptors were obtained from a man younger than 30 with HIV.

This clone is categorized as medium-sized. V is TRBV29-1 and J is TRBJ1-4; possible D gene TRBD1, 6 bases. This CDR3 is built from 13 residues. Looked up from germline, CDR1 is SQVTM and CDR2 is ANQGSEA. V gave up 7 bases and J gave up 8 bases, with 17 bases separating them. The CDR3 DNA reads TGCAGCGCTGTCACAGGGACAAGGGAAAAACTGTTTTTT. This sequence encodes CSAVTGTREKLFF. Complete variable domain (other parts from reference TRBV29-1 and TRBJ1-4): SAVISQKPSRDICQRGTSLTIQCQVDSQVTMMFWYRQQPGQSLTLIATANQGSEATYESGFVIDKFPISRPNLTFSTLTVSNMSPEDSSIYLCSAVTGTREKLFFGSGTQLSVL.

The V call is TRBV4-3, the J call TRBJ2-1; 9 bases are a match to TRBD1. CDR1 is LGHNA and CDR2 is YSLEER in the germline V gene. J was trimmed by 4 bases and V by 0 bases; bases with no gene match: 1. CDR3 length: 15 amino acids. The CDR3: CASSQEGQGYNEQFF. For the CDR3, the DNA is TGCGCCAGCAGCCAAGAGGGACAGGGATACAATGAGCAGTTCTTC.

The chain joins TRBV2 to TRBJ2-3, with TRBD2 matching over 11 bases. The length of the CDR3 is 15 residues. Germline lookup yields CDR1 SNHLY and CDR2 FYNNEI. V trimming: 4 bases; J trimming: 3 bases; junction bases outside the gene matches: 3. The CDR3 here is CASSGRLAGTDTQYF. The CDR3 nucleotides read TGTGCCAGCAGTGGGAGACTAGCGGGAACAGATACGCAGTATTTT. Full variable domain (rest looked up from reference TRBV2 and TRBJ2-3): EPEVTQTPSHQVTQMGQEVILRCVPISNHLYFYWYRQILGQKVEFLVSFYNNEISEKSEIFDDQFSVERPDGSNFTLKIRSTKLEDSAMYFCASSGRLAGTDTQYFGPGTRLTVL.